This TCR beta chain comes out of a study of cytomegalovirus exposure and HLA in healthy donors. This clone was observed a few times. PCR amplification relied on 60 Vbeta primers (plus 13 Jbeta primers). Method: immunoSEQ multiplex PCR; TCRdb's copy keeps in-frame clones and lacks some. The sample has 150,000 to 200,000 clones, roughly 80% seen once. The CDR3 consists of 13 residues. The V gene's germline CDR1 is SQVTM and CDR2 ANQGSEA. V shed 4 bases and J 8 bases; nucleotides not matched to a gene: 4. The genes are TRBV29-1 and TRBJ2-4; 11 bases align to TRBD1. This receptor was obtained from a male donor in good health and CMV-seronegative. Sequencing was carried out using PBMCs. This CDR3 is CSVVGTGGDIQYF. CDR3 bases: TGCAGCGTTGTTGGGACAGGGGGAGACATTCAGTACTTC.